This T cell receptor (beta chain) originates from a study of human T cells and chemical hapten exposure. Overall study context: Per-sample variation in TCR yield stemmed mainly from small pooled library volume differences.

Findings and limits, study-wide: With regard to DPC sensitization, TCRs above 1 in 1000 frequency did not change.

The library put unique molecular identifiers onto individual cDNA molecules. From the RACE reads, TCRdb called clonotypes with MiXCR, one entry per CDR3 protein. Among about 80,000 distinct CDR3 sequences, approximately 14% were seen once, and the ten largest hold 4.6%. Time point of the sample: pre-sensitization, week 0. Indicated treatment: therapeutic diphenylcyclopropenone sensitization with weekly scalp DPC. Blood collection took place prior to placing each patch test. This clonotype was seen only a few times. Its target is unknown. The V and J ends lost 6 bases and 2 bases, in that order; junction bases with no gene match: 4. The V gene's germline CDR1 is SQVTM and CDR2 ANQGSEA. The CDR3 spans 13 residues.

This chain joins TRBV29-1 and TRBJ1-5, with 7 bases fitting TRBD1. This TCR was recovered from a woman aged 45-59 years with alopecia areata. Some clones in this sample may be carry-over from other donors' samples. The starting material was whole blood, obtained in connection with sensitization to the hapten diphenylcyclopropenone (DPC). In nucleotides, the CDR3 is TGCAGCGTCAAAACAGGGGGCAATCAGCCCCAGCATTTT. It yields the protein CSVKTGGNQPQHF.